This TCR beta chain was retrieved from a study of cytotoxic CD8 clonotypes in ibrutinib-treated CLL. Study context: Among patients, some 24 responded partially and 2 completely; 15 or so then stayed remitted and 12 progressed after median around 66 months.

With respect to this clone: Its antigen is undetermined.

Trimming pared 5 bases from V and 0 bases from J, leaving 13 bases between. From germline, CDR1 is SGHVS and CDR2 FNYEAQ. CDR3 length equals 15 residues. Assay used: immunoSEQ multiplex PCR; TCRdb lists only in-frame clones, some missing. The sample has roughly 180,000 clones, around 80% seen once. Findings of the study overall: Patients with sustained remission and those progressing were sampled at differing times. Clonality correlated strongly with circulating CD8+ T cells and exceeded age-matched healthy donors at baseline. Stable or contracted on treatment, public clonotypes were also uncommon.

The source material was PBMCs, sampled after 24 months of ibrutinib treatment. The J gene is TRBJ1-1, the V gene TRBV7-6; a weak D match, TRBD1 (6 bases). The receptor was isolated from a human donor with chronic lymphocytic leukemia. CDR3 nucleotide sequence: TGTGCCAGCAGCCACCGAACAGGGTTGAACACTGAAGCTTTCTTT. This gives the protein CASSHRTGLNTEAFF. The full variable domain, completed using reference TRBV7-6 and TRBJ1-1, is GAGVSQSPRYKVTKRGQDVALRCDPISGHVSLYWYRQALGQGPEFLTYFNYEAQQDKSGLPNDRFSAERPEGSISTLTIQRTEQRDSAMYRCASSHRTGLNTEAFFGQGTRLTVV.